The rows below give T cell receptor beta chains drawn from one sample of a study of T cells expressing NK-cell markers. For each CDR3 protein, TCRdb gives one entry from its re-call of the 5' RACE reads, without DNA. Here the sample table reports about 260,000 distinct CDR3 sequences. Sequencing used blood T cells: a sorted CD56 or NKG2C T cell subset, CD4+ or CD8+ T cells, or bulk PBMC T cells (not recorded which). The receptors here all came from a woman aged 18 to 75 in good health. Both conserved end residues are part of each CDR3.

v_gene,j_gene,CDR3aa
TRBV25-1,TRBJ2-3,CASRGSADTQYF
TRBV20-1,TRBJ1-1,CSARTMEGHTGAFF
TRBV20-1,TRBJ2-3,CSASGGLGSDTQYF
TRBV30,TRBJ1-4,CAWSVTGRREKLFF
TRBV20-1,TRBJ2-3,CSASIRGDTQYF
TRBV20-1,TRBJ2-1,CSADPGTSGNNEQFF
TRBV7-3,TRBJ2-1,CASSVGPTAYNEQFF
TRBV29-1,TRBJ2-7,CSVSSGSYEQYF
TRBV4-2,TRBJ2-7,CASSQEGQGLGEQYF
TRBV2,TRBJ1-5,CASREGTAGQPQHF
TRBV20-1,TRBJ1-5,CSATSETGTQPQHF
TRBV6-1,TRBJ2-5,CASSGGGALTKETQYF
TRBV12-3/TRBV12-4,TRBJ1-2,CASSLLLSMGYTF
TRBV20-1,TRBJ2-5,CSVAGLALETQYF
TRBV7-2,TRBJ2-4,CASSPTGQGRAKNIQYF
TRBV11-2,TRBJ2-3,CASSLETGLAGYTQYF
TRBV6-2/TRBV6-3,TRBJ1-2,CASSYGQGGYGYTF
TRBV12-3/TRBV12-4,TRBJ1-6,CATATRETGGNSPLHF
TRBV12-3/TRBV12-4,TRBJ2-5,CASSLYAPKVETQYF
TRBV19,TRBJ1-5,CASSSYRGEDQPQHF
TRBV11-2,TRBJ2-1,CASSPSSGRAHGEQFF
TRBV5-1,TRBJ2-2,CASSLVVGKAGELFF
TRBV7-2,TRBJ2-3,CASSLYGDTQYF
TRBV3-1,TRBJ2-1,CASSLTTTNNEQFF
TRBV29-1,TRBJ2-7,CSVGGGSYEQYF
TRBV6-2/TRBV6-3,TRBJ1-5,CASSYVGRVTDQPQHF
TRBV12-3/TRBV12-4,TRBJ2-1,CASRKLRTSGGEGDEQFF
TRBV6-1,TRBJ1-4,CASRSGGTNEKLFF